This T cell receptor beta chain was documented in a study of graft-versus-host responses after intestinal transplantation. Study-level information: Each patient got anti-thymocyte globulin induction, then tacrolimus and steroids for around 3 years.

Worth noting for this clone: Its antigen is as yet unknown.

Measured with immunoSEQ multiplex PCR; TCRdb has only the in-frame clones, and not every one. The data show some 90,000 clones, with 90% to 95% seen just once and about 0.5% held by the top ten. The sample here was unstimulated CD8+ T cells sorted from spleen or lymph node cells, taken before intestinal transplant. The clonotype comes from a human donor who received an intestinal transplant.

The CDR3 DNA reads as TGCGCCAGCAGCCACGGGACAGGTGGAAACACCATATATTTT. Encoded protein: CASSHGTGGNTIYF. The rearrangement links TRBV4-1 to TRBJ1-3, with TRBD1 matching over 8 bases. CDR3 length equals 14 residues. J was trimmed by 3 bases and V by 3 bases; bases with no gene match: 1. Per the germline V gene, CDR1 is MGHRA and CDR2 is YSYEKL.